The clone carrying this T cell receptor (beta chain) was detected only a few times. Its antigen remains unknown. This sample was taken from a study of response to subunit inactivated influenza vaccine. General observations from the study: The authors suggested that every seasonal influenza vaccination recruits few new T cells.

TCRdb fed the RT-PCR reads into MiXCR, producing one record per CDR3 protein. The profile shows 550,000 to 650,000 distinct CDR3 sequences, about 10% of them singletons. Germline-derived CDR1 and CDR2 are KGHSH and LQKENI. This CDR3 comprises 14 residues. The V and J ends lost 2 bases and 1 base respectively, with 7 bases between them. V usage is TRBV18 and J usage is TRBJ2-3; tentative D call: TRBD1 (5 bases). Sequencing was performed on PBMCs from blood, taken on the day of vaccination. The receptor was derived from a man aged 50-60 years who received an inactivated influenza vaccine. The CDR3 coding sequence is TGTGCCAGCTCACCAAAACAGGGCACAGATACGCAGTATTTT. Translated: CASSPKQGTDTQYF.